Detailed here is one TCR beta chain. One junction end does not reproduce the germline sequence, and a read error may be involved. CDR3 size: 15 residues. Germline V gene sequence: CDR1 KGHDR, CDR2 SFDVKD. This specimen belongs to a study of patients and donors after allogeneic stem cell transplantation. MiXCR, run by TCRdb on the RT-PCR reads, gives a single entry per CDR3 protein. The table has about 410,000 distinct CDR3 sequences, under 20% seen once. J is TRBJ2-1 and V is TRBV24-1, with 13 bases aligning to TRBD2. The source material was blood, either unsorted or a sorted T cell fraction (not recorded which). The clonotype was recovered from a human donor who was either an allogeneic HSCT recipient or a stem cell or donor lymphocyte infusion donor (not recorded which). It is not recorded whose cells these are; they may come from a transplant donor. CDR3 region: CATSETGLAGYSLLF. The CDR3 nucleotides read TGTGCCACCAGTGAAACGGGACTAGCGGGGTACAGCTTGCTCTTC.